The clone carrying this TCR beta chain showed up just a few times. Antigen unknown. The assay was immunoSEQ multiplex PCR, and TCRdb's table has in-frame clones only and misses some. The sample records roughly 330,000 clones, around 90% being singletons. This record comes from a study of cytomegalovirus exposure and HLA in healthy donors. From germline, CDR1 is MGHDK and CDR2 SYGVNS. J lost 10 bases, V lost 5 bases, and 7 bases had no gene match. The CDR3 has 13 amino acids. Study-wide results and limits: The finding came from a later analysis; first-cohort TCR clusters tended to co-occur in the approximately 120 validation repertoires. It was reportedly the case that the classifier diagnosed cytomegalovirus status with high specificity and sensitivity. According to the study, roughly 180 TCR beta chains were cytomegalovirus-associated. For most TCR sequences rarity was the rule, although some public TCRs occurred in many donors.

The V gene is TRBV25-1, the J gene TRBJ1-1, with 10 bases fitting TRBD1. Material: PBMCs. This receptor was obtained from a woman aged 25 to 39 in good health and CMV-seropositive. The chain's CDR3 is CASSLTWTGGAFF. CDR3 coding DNA: TGTGCCAGCAGTCTAACCTGGACAGGGGGAGCTTTCTTT.